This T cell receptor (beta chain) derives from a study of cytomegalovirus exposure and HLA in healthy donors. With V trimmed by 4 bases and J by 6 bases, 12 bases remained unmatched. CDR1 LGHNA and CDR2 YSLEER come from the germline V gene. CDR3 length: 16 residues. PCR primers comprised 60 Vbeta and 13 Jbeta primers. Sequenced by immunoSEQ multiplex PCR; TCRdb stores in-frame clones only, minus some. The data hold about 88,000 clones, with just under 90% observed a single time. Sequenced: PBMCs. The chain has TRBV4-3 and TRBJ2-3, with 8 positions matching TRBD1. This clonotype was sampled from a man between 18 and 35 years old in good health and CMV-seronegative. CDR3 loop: CASSPSVDRGVDTQYF. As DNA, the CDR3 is TGCGCCAGCAGCCCGAGTGTAGACAGGGGCGTGGATACGCAGTATTTT.